This T cell receptor beta chain was found in a study of T cell responses to AZD1222 COVID-19 vaccine. Study results and caveats: In a largely white British group with more females than males, clonal diversity was possibly underestimated. None of the repertoires were sampled until the peak T cell response had passed.

The V end was cut by 2 bases, the J end by 8 bases, with 19 bases between. This CDR3 is built from 16 residues. Germline V gene data show CDR1 as LNHDA and CDR2 as SQIVND (reference sequence). Only one count was recorded for this clone. Antigen specificity is unknown. Sequenced by immunoSEQ multiplex PCR; TCRdb stores in-frame clones only, minus some. The table has some 100,000 clones, 92% seen once; the top ten hold less than 4%. The clonotype was recovered from an adult who received the AZD1222 COVID-19 vaccine. The chain couples TRBV19 to TRBJ2-1; no definite D call. Source: peripheral blood, taken 28 days after the second AZD1222 dose. The CDR3: CASSIIWNQARDEQFF. The CDR3 DNA sequence: TGTGCCAGTAGTATAATCTGGAACCAGGCTCGCGATGAGCAGTTCTTC.